The rows below give T cell receptor beta chains drawn from one sample of a study of shared T cell receptors in the human thymus. Assay used: immunoSEQ multiplex PCR; TCRdb lists only in-frame clones, some missing. Of some 640,000 clones listed, about 89% are singletons. This sample was shared with a second study, whose subject was human thymus T cells.

The sample comprised thymocytes. All receptors come from a boy under three years old with a congenital heart defect. CDR3s include the opening cysteine and the closing phenylalanine or tryptophan. A D gene is named only where the DNA matches it firmly. Clone size is shown for a subset of rows, as once, few, many or a class of expanded clone.

clone_size j_call d_call v_call cdr3_nt cdr3_aa
. TRBJ2-7 TRBD2 TRBV12-5 TGTGCTAGTGCCCAGGGTGGGCGGGGGTACTACGAGCAGTACTTC CASAQGGRGYYEQYF
. TRBJ2-1 TRBD2 TRBV4-3 TGCGCCAGCAGCCAAAGGCTAGCGGACTACAATGAGCAGTTCTTC CASSQRLADYNEQFF
. TRBJ2-5 TRBD2 TRBV7-9 TGTGCCAGCAGCTCAGACCGACTAGCGGCCCAAGAGACCCAGTACTTC CASSSDRLAAQETQYF
. TRBJ2-7 TRBD1 TRBV5-1 TGCGCCAGCAGCCCATCGGGGACAGGCCCCTACGAGCAGTACTTC CASSPSGTGPYEQYF
once TRBJ2-7 . TRBV7-6 TGTGCCAGCAGCTTAGTTGGGTATCGGGACGAGCAGTACTTC CASSLVGYRDEQYF
. TRBJ2-7 . TRBV27 TGTGCCAGCAGGGACTCTAGGGCGTCAAGTGCCCCGGGCCCCTACGAGCAGTACTTC CASRDSRASSAPGPYEQYF
. TRBJ1-1 TRBD1 TRBV10-3 TGTGCCATCAGTAATAGAACAGGGGGTAAGACTGAAGCTTTCTTT CAISNRTGGKTEAFF
. TRBJ2-1 TRBD2 TRBV4-1 TGCGCCAGCAGCCAAGAGGGGATAGCGGGAGGGCCTATTTACAATGAGCAGTTCTTC CASSQEGIAGGPIYNEQFF
. TRBJ1-2 TRBD1 TRBV9 TGTGCCAGCAGCCTCCGGGACAGGGCCTATGGCTACACCTTC CASSLRDRAYGYTF
. TRBJ2-7 TRBD1 TRBV29-1 TGCAGCGCGACCCGACAGGGGGACACCTACGAGCAGTACTTC CSATRQGDTYEQYF
. TRBJ1-2 . TRBV30 TGTGCCTGGAGTGTACCGGACAAACAGGCCTCGACGGCCCACTATGGCTACACCTTC CAWSVPDKQASTAHYGYTF
once TRBJ1-4 . TRBV25-1 TGTGCCAGCAGTGCGAGATCAACTAATGAAAAACTGTTTTTT CASSARSTNEKLFF
. TRBJ2-7 TRBD1 TRBV27 TGTGCCAGCAGTCCATCGACAGGGTCCTACGAGCAGTACTTC CASSPSTGSYEQYF
. TRBJ2-5 TRBD2 TRBV2 TGTGCCACTTACATTTTGGTAGCGGGGCAACAAGAGACCCAGTACTTC CATYILVAGQQETQYF
. TRBJ2-1 TRBD2 TRBV29-1 TGCAGCGTTAGTAGGAGTCTAGCGGGGACTTTCAATGAGCAGTTCTTC CSVSRSLAGTFNEQFF
. TRBJ2-7 TRBD2 TRBV4-3 TGCGCCAGCAGCCAAGAGTTAGGGCGGGAGGAGATATTGGGGGAGCAGTACTTC CASSQELGREEILGEQYF
. TRBJ2-6 . TRBV7-6 TGTGCCAGCAGCTTAGAGCCTCTACCATCTGGGGCCAACGTCCTGACTTTC CASSLEPLPSGANVLTF
few TRBJ1-4 . TRBV2 TGTGCCAGCTCTCGACCCGGGACACTTAATGAAAAACTGTTTTTT CASSRPGTLNEKLFF
. TRBJ2-7 TRBD1 TRBV2 TGTGCCAGCCGGGTGTTGGGTGGGACAGGCGATTGCTCCTACGAGCAGTACTTC CASRVLGGTGDCSYEQYF
once TRBJ2-5 . TRBV5-1 TGCGCCAGCAACCCCCGGCGGGAAGGGGAGACCCAGTACTTC CASNPRREGETQYF
. TRBJ2-2 TRBD2 TRBV5-6 TGTGCCAGCAGCGATAAAGGACTAGCGGGAGTTCGAACCGGGGAGCTGTTTTTT CASSDKGLAGVRTGELFF
. TRBJ1-1 . TRBV7-9 TGTGCCAGCAGCTCCCCCAGGGCGGGGGACACTGAAGCTTTCTTT CASSSPRAGDTEAFF
. TRBJ2-7 . TRBV2 TGTGCCAGCCGGAGGGGCCCCTACGAGCAGTACTTC CASRRGPYEQYF
. TRBJ1-2 . TRBV28 TGTGCCAGCAGTTTGGCTCCCGGACAGCCGAACTATGGCTACACCTTC CASSLAPGQPNYGYTF